This TCR beta chain is drawn from a study of technical replicates of blood from several donors. Method: immunoSEQ multiplex PCR; TCRdb's copy keeps in-frame clones and lacks some. The table records tens of thousands of clones, roughly 97% of them present only once. Sequenced input: T cells isolated from PBMCs. This TCR was recovered from a human donor in good health.

The DNA for the CDR3 is TGTGCCAGCAGTGCACAGGGGTCCCATTCACCCCTCCACTTT. The encoded protein is CASSAQGSHSPLHF. The chain has TRBV6-5 and TRBJ1-6; 7 bases match TRBD1. From germline, CDR1 is MNHEY and CDR2 SVGAGI. Trimming removed 5 bases from V and 8 bases from J; junction bases left unmatched: 6. The CDR3 covers 14 residues.